Below, 9 T cell receptor beta chains from the same sample are listed, as sequenced in a study of blood T cell repertoires in COVID-19. Some clones are missing from TCRdb's copy, which holds only in-frame ones; the method was immunoSEQ multiplex PCR. The sample lists around 170,000 clones, about nine tenths seen once, with 3.5% to 5% in the top ten. Sequenced input: peripheral blood. The receptor source for this set is a woman in her thirties with acute or convalescent COVID-19.

The rearrangement uses TRBV25-1 and TRBJ2-6, with D perhaps matching TRBD1 (5 bases). The germline V gene has CDR1 MGHDK and CDR2 SYGVNS. The V end lost 4 bases, the J end lost 10 bases, and 8 bases lay between the germline ends. This CDR3 spans 12 amino acids. The CDR3 protein is CASSGNRNVLTF. In nucleotides, the CDR3 is TGTGCCAGCAGTGGGAACAGGAACGTCCTGACTTTC.

This chain connects TRBV6-6 to TRBJ2-5; 8 positions match TRBD2. From germline, CDR1 is MNHNY and CDR2 SVGAGI (reference sequence). J gave up 5 bases and V 6 bases, and 8 bases lay outside the gene matches. This CDR3 contains 14 residues. The CDR3 sequence: CASRKPGGLETQYF. As DNA, the CDR3 is TGTGCCAGCAGAAAACCGGGGGGGTTGGAGACCCAGTACTTC.

The chain links TRBV2 to TRBJ2-5; D unclear. V was trimmed by 0 bases and J by 7 bases, leaving 12 bases between them. The CDR3 has 14 amino acids. Germline CDR1 reads SNHLY; CDR2 reads FYNNEI. The CDR3, as DNA: TGTGCCAGCAGTGAAGCAATTGGCGGCGGGACCCAGTACTTC. Protein sequence: CASSEAIGGGTQYF.

The rearrangement joins TRBV5-1 to TRBJ2-3; 7 nucleotides line up with TRBD2. J gave up 3 bases and V 7 bases, and 8 bases lay outside the gene matches. In germline, CDR1 is SGHRS, CDR2 YFSETQ. The CDR3 runs to 14 residues. The CDR3 nucleotides read TGCGCCAGCCGAGCGGGAAGTTGGACAGATACGCAGTATTTT. Translation gives CASRAGSWTDTQYF.

The chain uses TRBV30 and TRBJ1-2; D may be TRBD1 (5 bases). V lost 5 bases and J 3 bases, leaving 13 bases between the germline ends. Germline V lookup: CDR1 GTSNPN, CDR2 SVGIG (reference sequence). This CDR3 spans 13 amino acids. The CDR3 DNA follows: TGTGCCTGGTACCCGGACATTGACTATGGCTACACCTTC. Its protein product is CAWYPDIDYGYTF.

In its sample, this clone was seen once. V gene TRBV4-1 combines with J gene TRBJ1-1, with TRBD1 matching 7 bases. The CDR3 totals 14 residues. From germline, CDR1 is MGHRA and CDR2 YSYEKL. With V trimmed by 3 bases and J by 1 base, 2 bases remained unmatched. CDR3 sequence (DNA): TGCGCCAGCAGCCAGGGACAGCAGAACACTGAAGCTTTCTTT. It codes for CASSQGQQNTEAFF.

The chain couples TRBV10-3 to TRBJ2-7, with a possible D match to TRBD2 (5 bases). Germline-derived CDR1 and CDR2 are ENHRY and SYGVKD. The CDR3 has 13 residues. Between the trimmed V and J ends, which lost 6 bases and 3 bases, there was a span of 12 bases. The CDR3 spells CAISDTGDYEQYF. The CDR3 DNA reads as TGTGCCATCAGCGACACCGGGGACTACGAGCAGTACTTC.

The rearrangement joins TRBV28 to TRBJ2-3; TRBD1 agrees at 7 bases. Germline CDR1 reads MDHEN; CDR2 reads SYDVKM. The CDR3 sequence is 11 residues long. V lost 8 bases to trimming and J lost 10 bases; unmatched junction nucleotides: 6. CDR3 sequence: CASQLGQAQYF. The DNA for the CDR3 is TGTGCCAGCCAACTCGGACAGGCGCAGTATTTT.

The gene calls are TRBV5-5 and TRBJ2-7; weak D call: TRBD1 (6 bases). With 4 bases removed from V and 4 bases from J, the gap between germline ends came to 9 bases. The CDR3 has 12 amino acids. Germline CDR1 and CDR2: SGHKS and YYEKEE (reference sequence). The CDR3, as DNA: TGTGCCAGCAGCCAAACAGGGTACGAGCAGTACTTC. Translated, it gives CASSQTGYEQYF.